A selection of T cell receptor beta chains follows, all from one sample in a study of OX40 agonist ivuxolimab in advanced cancers. The protocol was immunoSEQ multiplex PCR, while the TCRdb copy is restricted to in-frame clones and leaves out a portion. This sample has roughly 81,000 clones, with approximately 90% found just once. This specimen consisted of CD4+ or CD8+ T cells sorted from blood, obtained in a trial of the OX40 agonist ivuxolimab. The receptors shown here come from an adult with an advanced solid tumor such as melanoma, head and neck, liver or kidney cancer. CDR3s include the opening cysteine and the closing phenylalanine or tryptophan. The D gene is left open where the match is weak. Only part of the rows carry a size: once, few, many, or a class if the clone is expanded.

TRBV29-1	.	TRBJ2-7	TRBD2	CSVLYGRGPLEQYF	TGCAGCGTTTTATATGGGAGGGGCCCCCTCGAGCAGTACTTC
TRBV9	.	TRBJ1-3	.	CASSWGPGADSGNTIYF	TGTGCCAGCAGCTGGGGGCCTGGGGCCGACTCTGGAAACACCATATATTTT
TRBV4-1	once	TRBJ2-1	TRBD2	CASSQVAGGYNEQFF	TGCGCCAGCAGCCAAGTAGCGGGGGGTTATAATGAGCAGTTCTTC
TRBV7-3	.	TRBJ1-5	.	CASSPGWGQPQHF	TGTGCCAGCAGCCCGGGCTGGGGGCAGCCCCAGCATTTT
TRBV19	.	TRBJ2-7	TRBD1	CASSTTGGFHEQYF	TGTGCCAGTAGTACGACAGGGGGGTTCCACGAGCAGTACTTC
TRBV4-3	.	TRBJ1-5	.	CASSPTPGYNQPQHF	TGCGCCAGCAGCCCCACCCCAGGGTATAATCAGCCCCAGCATTTT
TRBV6-6	.	TRBJ2-7	.	CASSSRGPTYEQYF	TGTGCCAGCAGCTCCCGTGGGCCGACCTACGAGCAGTACTTC
TRBV11-1	.	TRBJ1-3	.	CASSSDSFSGNTIYF	TGTGCCAGCAGTTCAGACAGCTTCTCTGGAAACACCATATATTTT
TRBV2	.	TRBJ2-7	.	CASSESGISGDEQYF	TGTGCCAGCAGTGAAAGTGGGATATCTGGGGACGAGCAGTACTTC
TRBV7-3	.	TRBJ2-3	.	CASSSEGDTQYF	TGTGCCAGCAGCTCGGAGGGTGATACGCAGTATTTT
TRBV7-9	.	TRBJ2-2	TRBD1	CASSLGLNRGSGELFF	TGTGCCAGCAGCTTAGGGCTCAACAGGGGCTCCGGGGAGCTGTTTTTT